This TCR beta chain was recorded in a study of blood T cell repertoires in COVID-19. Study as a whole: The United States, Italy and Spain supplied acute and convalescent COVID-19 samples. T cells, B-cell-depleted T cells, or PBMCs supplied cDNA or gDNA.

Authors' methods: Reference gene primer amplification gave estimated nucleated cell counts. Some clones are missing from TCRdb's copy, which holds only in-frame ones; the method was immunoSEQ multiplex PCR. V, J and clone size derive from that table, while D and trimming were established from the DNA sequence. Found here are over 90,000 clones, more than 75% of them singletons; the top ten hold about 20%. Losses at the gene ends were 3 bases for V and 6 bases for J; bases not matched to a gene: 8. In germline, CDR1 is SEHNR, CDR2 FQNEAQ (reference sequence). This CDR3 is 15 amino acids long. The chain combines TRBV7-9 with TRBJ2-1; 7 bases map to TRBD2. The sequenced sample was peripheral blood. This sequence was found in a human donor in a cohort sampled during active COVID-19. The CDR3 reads CASSFGRERGNEQFF. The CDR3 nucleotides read TGTGCCAGCAGCTTCGGGCGGGAGCGAGGCAATGAGCAGTTCTTC. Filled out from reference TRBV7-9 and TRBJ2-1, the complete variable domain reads DTGVSQNPRHKITKRGQNVTFRCDPISEHNRLYWYRQTLGQGPEFLTYFQNEAQLEKSRLLSDRFSAERPKGSFSTLEIQRTEQGDSAMYLCASSFGRERGNEQFFGPGTRLTVL.